The next 27 T cell receptor beta chains were all read from a single sample in a study of a mutant IDH1 vaccine in newly diagnosed glioma. The method was immunoSEQ multiplex PCR; TCRdb's version includes in-frame clones alone and lacks a portion of them. In the table there are tens of thousands of clones, approximately 80% of which are singletons. Stated time point: week 5, during vaccination. Doses comprised 300 ug of mutant IDH1 20-mer peptide each, plus topical imiquimod. Antigens of these TCRs are unknown. The input for sequencing was PBMCs, taken from a glioma patient whose treatment included an IDH1 peptide vaccine. The receptors come from a young woman with glioma. Some clones in this sample may be carry-over from other donors' samples.

The chain uses TRBV29-1 and TRBJ2-7; TRBD2 matches 7 bases. Germline values: CDR1 SQVTM, CDR2 ANQGSEA. The V and J ends lost 7 bases and 4 bases, in that order; junction bases with no gene match: 7. This CDR3 has 12 amino acids. For the CDR3, the DNA is TGCAGCGGGAAGACGGGGGGATACGAGCAGTACTTC. Its translation is CSGKTGGYEQYF.

The rearrangement uses TRBV29-1 and TRBJ2-2, with 7 bases that match TRBD1. CDR1 is SQVTM and CDR2 is ANQGSEA in the germline V gene. The V gene end was trimmed by 6 bases and the J gene end by 3 bases; junction bases not matched to a gene: 7. The CDR3 has 14 residues. The CDR3 is CSVRTGFDTGELFF. The CDR3 DNA sequence: TGCAGCGTGAGGACAGGATTCGACACCGGGGAGCTGTTTTTT.

The sample holds a few counts of this clone. CDR3 nucleotide sequence: TGTGCCAGCAGCGTGGCAGGGTCCGGGGAGCTGTTTTTT. Encoded protein: CASSVAGSGELFF. This chain joins TRBV9 and TRBJ2-2; tentative D call: TRBD1 (5 bases). The CDR3 runs 13 residues. V was trimmed by 2 bases and J by 6 bases, leaving 8 bases between them. Germline V gene data show CDR1 as SGDLS and CDR2 as YYNGEE.

This clone has only a few counts. At the DNA level, this CDR3 is encoded by other sequences in the same sample as well. V usage is TRBV30 and J usage is TRBJ2-5, with TRBD1 matching 9 bases. The germline CDR1 and CDR2 sequences are GTSNPN and SVGIG (reference sequence). V was clipped by 3 bases and J by 5 bases; unmatched bases: 13. This CDR3 has 16 amino acids. This CDR3 is CAWRPGTGSSLETQYF. CDR3 DNA: TGTGCCTGGAGACCAGGGACAGGGTCGAGTCTCGAGACCCAGTACTTC.

V and J are TRBV6-5 and TRBJ2-1; TRBD1 or TRBD2 may be the D gene (5 bases each). The ends were cut back, 7 bases at V and 8 bases at J, with 15 bases in the middle. The CDR3 consists of 13 residues. From germline, CDR1 is MNHEY and CDR2 SVGAGI. CDR3 in amino acids: CASTGRYADEQFF. The CDR3 DNA follows: TGTGCCAGCACGGGGCGTTACGCGGATGAGCAGTTCTTC.

The gene calls are TRBV9 and TRBJ2-3, with 7 positions matching TRBD2. After removal of 2 bases from V and 6 bases from J, the junction contained 3 bases not matched to a gene. The germline CDR1 and CDR2 sequences are SGDLS and YYNGEE. The CDR3 length is 13 residues. The CDR3 nucleotides read TGTGCCAGCAGCGTGGGGGGGTCGGATACGCAGTATTTT. Its protein product is CASSVGGSDTQYF.

V is TRBV29-1 and J is TRBJ1-1; no clear D gene. Germline assignment: CDR1 SQVTM and CDR2 ANQGSEA. This CDR3 has 12 residues. V lost 3 bases to trimming and J lost 5 bases, with 10 bases between them. The CDR3 nucleotides are TGCAGCGTTGACGTCAGTCGGACTGAAGCTTTCTTT. Translating gives CSVDVSRTEAFF.

The chain links TRBV29-1 to TRBJ2-5; D not resolved. The germline V gene encodes CDR1 SQVTM and CDR2 ANQGSEA. Trimming took off 7 bases at V and 4 bases at J, with 16 bases between the two ends. The CDR3 has 13 residues. The chain's CDR3 is CSGRHLARETQYF. CDR3 nucleotide sequence: TGCAGCGGCCGACACTTAGCCCGAGAGACCCAGTACTTC. Based on the CDR3 plus reference TRBV29-1 and TRBJ2-5, the full variable domain is SAVISQKPSRDICQRGTSLTIQCQVDSQVTMMFWYRQQPGQSLTLIATANQGSEATYESGFVIDKFPISRPNLTFSTLTVSNMSPEDSSIYLCSGRHLARETQYFGPGTRLLVL.

This clone was counted only a few times. The J gene is TRBJ1-2, the V gene TRBV5-6; unclear D gene. This CDR3 contains 12 residues. Trimming cost V 0 bases and J 5 bases, with 5 bases left between them. Germline lookup yields CDR1 SGHDT and CDR2 YYEEEE. The CDR3 DNA is TGTGCCAGCAGCTTGGGCGATTATGGCTACACCTTC. Protein sequence: CASSLGDYGYTF.

The J gene is TRBJ1-2, the V gene TRBV23-1; D ambiguous. TRBV23-1 is sorted into the ORF group, with uncertain function. V gave up 4 bases and J gave up 8 bases, with 17 bases separating them. This CDR3 region has 14 residues. In nucleotides, the CDR3 is TGCGCCAGCAGTCGATCCCGGCAGACTTGCGGCTACACCTTC. Translating it yields CASSRSRQTCGYTF.

The chain is built from TRBV30 and TRBJ1-6; 7 nucleotides agree with TRBD1. V lost 5 bases, J lost 6 bases, and 7 bases stayed unmatched. Germline lookup yields CDR1 GTSNPN and CDR2 SVGIG (reference sequence). The CDR3 consists of 14 residues. The CDR3 here is CAWGQGQINSPLHF. The CDR3 DNA is TGTGCCTGGGGCCAGGGACAGATTAATTCACCCCTCCACTTT.

The J gene is TRBJ2-5, the V gene TRBV4-2; no reliable D call. Trimming shortened V by 1 base and J by 2 bases, and 11 bases separated the two germline ends. Germline V gives CDR1 LGHNA, CDR2 YNFKEQ. This CDR3 is built from 15 residues. The CDR3 sequence: CASSQGRGVQETQYF. The CDR3 coding sequence is TGTGCCAGCAGCCAAGGTCGTGGGGTGCAAGAGACCCAGTACTTC.

This clone has more than one count but fewer than ten. The genes are TRBV30 and TRBJ1-5, with D perhaps TRBD1 (5 bases). Germline V CDR1 and CDR2: GTSNPN, SVGIG (reference sequence). This CDR3 has 14 residues. The V gene lost 2 bases and the J gene lost 5 bases, with 13 bases spanning the gap. The CDR3 nucleotides read TGTGCCTGGAGTAAAGGGGCGGTGGATCAGCCCCAGCATTTT. Translation: CAWSKGAVDQPQHF.

The CDR3 loop reads CSGKRSAGAYNEQFF. In DNA form, the CDR3 reads TGCAGCGGGAAGCGTAGCGCGGGAGCCTACAATGAGCAGTTCTTC. The chain has TRBV29-1 and TRBJ2-1; 7 nucleotides match TRBD2. V shed 7 bases, J shed 2 bases, and the junction held 11 bases outside the gene matches. The CDR3 has 15 residues. Germline assignment: CDR1 SQVTM and CDR2 ANQGSEA.

This clone has only one observation. In nucleotides, the CDR3 is TGTGCCAGCAGCGTGGGGACAGTGAACACTGAAGCTTTCTTT. Its translation is CASSVGTVNTEAFF. The chain uses TRBV9 and TRBJ1-1, with 7 positions matching TRBD1. Germline CDR1 SGDLS, CDR2 YYNGEE. The V and J ends lost 2 bases and 0 bases, in that order; junction bases with no gene match: 1. CDR3 length: 14 residues.

The CDR3 spells CASSRGLAGGTGELFF. The DNA of the CDR3 is TGTGCCAGCAGCCGGGGACTAGCGGGCGGGACCGGGGAGCTGTTTTTT. The chain links TRBV5-6 to TRBJ2-2, with 12 bases identical to TRBD2. From germline, CDR1 is SGHDT and CDR2 YYEEEE. V lost 4 bases and J lost 5; bases outside the gene matches: 6. The length of the CDR3 is 16 residues.

CDR3 in DNA: TGTGCCAGCAGCACCAGGGGAATGGGGACCGGGGAGCTGTTTTTT. This codes for CASSTRGMGTGELFF. The chain has TRBV7-8 and TRBJ2-2; a possible D gene is TRBD1 (6 bases). The CDR3 is 15 residues long. Trimming cost V 5 bases and J 5 bases, with 15 bases left between them. The germline V gene encodes CDR1 SGHVS and CDR2 FQNEAQ.

The chain carries TRBV27 and TRBJ2-5; D is undetermined. V was trimmed by 3 bases and J by 3 bases, leaving 14 bases between them. The CDR3 sequence is 15 residues long. Germline CDR1 reads MNHEY; CDR2 reads SMNVEV (reference sequence). The CDR3, as DNA: TGTGCCAGCAGTTTCCTGGGGTCTGACGAAGAGACCCAGTACTTC. Translated, it gives CASSFLGSDEETQYF.

The J gene is TRBJ2-7, the V gene TRBV5-4, with a possible D match to TRBD2 (5 bases). V lost 4 bases, J lost 7 bases, and 15 bases lay in between. This CDR3 contains 13 residues. CDR1 SGHNT and CDR2 YYREEE come from the germline V gene (reference sequence). CDR3 coding DNA: TGTGCCAGCAGCACTACTAGTCTGGAAGAGCAGTACTTC. Translating it yields CASSTTSLEEQYF.

In this sample, this clone turned up once. The chain has TRBV18 and TRBJ2-7; D is perhaps TRBD1 or TRBD2 (5 bases each). Trimming cost V 3 bases and J 1 base, with 16 bases left between them. The CDR3 has 16 amino acids. Germline V gene data show CDR1 as KGHSH and CDR2 as LQKENI. The CDR3 reads CASSPYPGTSSYEQYF. CDR3 DNA sequence: TGTGCCAGCTCACCGTACCCAGGGACCTCTTCCTACGAGCAGTACTTC. Full variable domain (rest looked up from reference TRBV18 and TRBJ2-7): NAGVMQNPRHLVRRRGQEARLRCSPMKGHSHVYWYRQLPEEGLKFMVYLQKENIIDESGMPKERFSAEFPKEGPSILRIQQVVRGDSAAYFCASSPYPGTSSYEQYFGPGTRLTVT.

The V call is TRBV12-5, the J call TRBJ1-5; D remains unclear. The CDR3 runs to 16 residues. Germline V gene sequence: CDR1 LGHNT, CDR2 FRNRAP. V was pared by 1 base and J by 0 bases, with 10 bases between. This CDR3 reads CASGLGVLDSNQPQHF. CDR3 sequence (DNA): TGTGCTAGTGGTTTGGGGGTCTTAGATAGCAATCAGCCCCAGCATTTT.

The chain carries TRBV2 and TRBJ2-7, with D possibly matching TRBD2 (6 bases). The V end was cut by 8 bases, the J end by 1 base, with 15 bases between. CDR3 size: 14 residues. CDR1 is SNHLY, CDR2 FYNNEI, per germline. CDR3: CASRDFAGSYEQYF. The CDR3 bases are TGTGCCAGCCGGGACTTTGCTGGATCCTACGAGCAGTACTTC.

The rearrangement uses TRBV19 and TRBJ1-1; no definite D call. V lost 7 bases to trimming and J lost 1 base, with 10 bases between them. The length of the CDR3 is 13 residues. The germline V gene encodes CDR1 LNHDA and CDR2 SQIVND (reference sequence). CDR3 sequence reads: CASTPTGNTEAFF. The CDR3 nucleotides read TGTGCCAGTACTCCTACTGGGAACACTGAAGCTTTCTTT.

This chain connects TRBV5-1 to TRBJ2-3; D remains ambiguous. Trimming shortened V by 4 bases and J by 6 bases, and 6 bases separated the two germline ends. Germline V CDR1 and CDR2: SGHRS, YFSETQ. The CDR3 has 11 residues. The DNA of the CDR3 is TGCGCCAGCAGCCTCACGGATACGCAGTATTTT. Translated, it gives CASSLTDTQYF.

The V gene is TRBV7-7, the J gene TRBJ2-5; D possibly corresponds to TRBD1 (6 bases). The germline CDR1 and CDR2 sequences are SSHAT and FNYEAQ (reference sequence). The germline V and J ends were trimmed by 4 bases and 5 bases, with 14 bases remaining between them. The CDR3 contains 14 residues. Here the CDR3 reads CASSSDRPPETQYF. DNA for the CDR3: TGTGCCAGCAGCTCCGACAGGCCTCCGGAGACCCAGTACTTC.

The chain has TRBV15 and TRBJ1-2; D gene unclear. This CDR3 region has 17 residues. V was pared by 0 bases and J by 3 bases, with 17 bases between. Germline loops: CDR1 LNHNV, CDR2 YYDKDF (reference sequence). The chain's CDR3 is CATSRDLFPGVDYGYTF. DNA of the CDR3: TGTGCCACCAGCAGAGATCTGTTTCCGGGCGTAGACTATGGCTACACCTTC.

CDR3 in amino acids: CASSSSLNTEAFF. The CDR3 coding sequence is TGTGCCAGCAGCTCCTCTTTGAACACTGAAGCTTTCTTT. The chain combines TRBV7-8 with TRBJ1-1; D is ambiguous. V was trimmed by 4 bases and J by 0 bases, leaving 6 bases between them. The germline V gene has CDR1 SGHVS and CDR2 FQNEAQ. The CDR3 contains 13 residues.